The text below deals with one T cell receptor (beta chain). This clonotype was counted between two and nine times. What this receptor recognizes is not known. No base-level quality is on record; no much larger clone is a single base apart. This sample stems from a study of CD8 T cells in ankylosing spondylitis listed by TCRdb under 2017. Regarding the study in general: T cell receptor beta repertoires were profiled in healthy donors and ankylosing spondylitis patients so that disease-linked TCR variants could be found. The whole study cohort included 108 healthy donors and 20 to 25 ankylosing spondylitis patients. Samples of peripheral blood were taken, and for ankylosing spondylitis patients, synovial fluid was collected as well. The study at large found these results: Blood from ankylosing spondylitis patients appeared to be characterized by a TCR beta motif made up of several highly homologous amino acid variants. The disease-linked clones were reported to be significantly enriched in matched synovial fluid samples from ankylosing spondylitis patients. Some of the motif variants had been reported before in the synovial fluid and blood of reactive arthritis patients, a finding that suggests common disease-initiation mechanisms. The disease-linked clones had a CD8+ phenotype and were found at relatively low frequencies in peripheral blood.

CDR1 and CDR2 (MDHEN, SYDVKM) derive from the germline V gene. Relative to germline, V is 6 bases shorter and J is 6 bases shorter, with 14 bases between their ends. There are 13 amino acids in the CDR3, from cysteine to phenylalanine inclusive. Only CDR3 DNA is held: 39 bases, read in frame from base 1. TCRdb names Illumina HiSeq 2500 as the instrument used. TCR beta libraries were prepared by quantitative 5'-RACE with molecular barcodes. Processing in the source paper ran as follows. A new computational method, built on a probabilistic model of VDJ rearrangement, was used to identify disease-linked TCR variants. The public reads were reanalyzed by TCRdb: fastp trimming at Q25, MiXCR alignment, in-frame beta chains only. Entries that share a CDR3 protein sequence are merged under the most common genes and DNA. TCRdb, not the original authors, processed these V and J calls. Across this sample there are under 300,000 distinct CDR3 sequences, with around a tenth seen only once. In total, the top ten clones hold around 7% of the sample.

This clonotype originated in a male donor with ankylosing spondylitis or in good health (not recorded which). The source material was blood, either unsorted or a sorted T cell fraction (not recorded which). The receptor chain draws on TRBV28 and TRBJ1-1; the D gene is unclear. For the CDR3, the sequence is CASREGREAEAFF. The DNA sequence is TGTGCCAGCAGGGAGGGAAGGGAGGCTGAAGCTTTCTTT.